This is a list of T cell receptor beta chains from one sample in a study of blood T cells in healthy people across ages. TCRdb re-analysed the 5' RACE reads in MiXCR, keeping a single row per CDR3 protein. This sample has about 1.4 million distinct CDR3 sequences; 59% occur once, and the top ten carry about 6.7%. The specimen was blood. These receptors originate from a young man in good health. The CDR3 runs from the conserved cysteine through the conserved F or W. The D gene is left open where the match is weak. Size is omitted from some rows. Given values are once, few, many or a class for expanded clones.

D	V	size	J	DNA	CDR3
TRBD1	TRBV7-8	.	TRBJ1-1	TGTGCCAGCAGCTTAATTCAAGGACAGGTGTTGAACACTGAAGCTTTCTTT	CASSLIQGQVLNTEAFF
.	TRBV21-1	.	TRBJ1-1	TGTGCCAGCAGCACCAGGACCCCGGACACTGAAGCTTTCTTT	CASSTRTPDTEAFF
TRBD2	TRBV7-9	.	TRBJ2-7	TGTGCCAGCAGCGTAAGAGCGGGATTGTCCTACGAGCAGTACTTC	CASSVRAGLSYEQYF
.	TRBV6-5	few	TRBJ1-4	TGTGCCAGCAGTCCCGACAGCCCTAATGAAAAACTGTTTTTT	CASSPDSPNEKLFF
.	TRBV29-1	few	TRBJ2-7	TGCAGCGTTGGGCAGACCCTCTACGAGCAGTACTTC	CSVGQTLYEQYF
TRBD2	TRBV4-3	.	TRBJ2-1	TGCGCCAGCAGCCAAGGGGTAGCGGGGGGGCATGAGCAGTTCTTC	CASSQGVAGGHEQFF
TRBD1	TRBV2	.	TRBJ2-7	TGTGCCAGCAGTGACCCAAGACAGGGGGCCTCCTACGAGCAGTACTTC	CASSDPRQGASYEQYF
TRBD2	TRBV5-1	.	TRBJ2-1	TGCGCCAGCAGGCCGGGACTAGCGACCAATGAGCAGTTCTTC	CASRPGLATNEQFF
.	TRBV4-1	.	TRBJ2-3	TGCGCCAGCAGCCAAGGCGTGGTCCCCAGCACAGATACGCAGTATTTT	CASSQGVVPSTDTQYF
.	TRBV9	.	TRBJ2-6	TGTGCCAGCAGCGCCTTGGGATCTGGGGCCAACGTCCTGACTTTC	CASSALGSGANVLTF
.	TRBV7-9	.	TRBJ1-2	TGTGCCACCCCGACAGTCCCTGACTATGGCTACACCTTC	CATPTVPDYGYTF
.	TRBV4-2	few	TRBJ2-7	TGTGCCAGCAGCCAAGCATTTGGGGGGAAAACCTACGAGCAGTACTTC	CASSQAFGGKTYEQYF
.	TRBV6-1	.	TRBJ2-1	TGTGCCAGTAGAACGACAGGCTCCTACAATGAGCAGTTCTTC	CASRTTGSYNEQFF
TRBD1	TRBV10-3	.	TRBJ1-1	TGTGCCAGCCGGGGACAGGCCGAAGCTTTCTTT	CASRGQAEAFF
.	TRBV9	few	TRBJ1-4	TGTGCCAGCAGCGTAGAAGGGGCTGAAAAACTGTTTTTT	CASSVEGAEKLFF
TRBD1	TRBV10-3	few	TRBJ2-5	TGTGCCATCAGTGAGAGTTTCGGGACAGGGAATGAGGAGACCCAGTACTTC	CAISESFGTGNEETQYF
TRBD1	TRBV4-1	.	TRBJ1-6	TGCGCCAGCAGCCAAGCAGGGACAGGGAATCATTCACCCCTCCACTTT	CASSQAGTGNHSPLHF
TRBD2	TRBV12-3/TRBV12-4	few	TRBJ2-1	TGTGCCAGCAGTTTTGGGACTAGCGGGAGTGAGCAGTTCTTC	CASSFGTSGSEQFF
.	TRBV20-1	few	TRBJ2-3	TGCAGTGCTACCCCCACCGGGCCGTTCGCGCAGTATTTT	CSATPTGPFAQYF
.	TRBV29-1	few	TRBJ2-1	TGCAGCGTTAAGGCGAGTAACACCAATGAGCAGTTCTTC	CSVKASNTNEQFF
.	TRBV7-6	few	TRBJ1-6	TGTGCCAGCAGCTTAGAAGCAGGGATGAATTCACCCCTCCACTTT	CASSLEAGMNSPLHF
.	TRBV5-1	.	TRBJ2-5	TGCGCCAGCAGCTCCGACCCGAACCCGGAGACCCAGTACTTC	CASSSDPNPETQYF
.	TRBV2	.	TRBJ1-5	TGTGCCAGCAGTGTGGGGTACAGGGTAACCCACAATCAGCCCCAGCATTTT	CASSVGYRVTHNQPQHF
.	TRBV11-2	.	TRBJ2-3	TGTGCCAGCAGCTTGGATTTAGGGGGGGCAGATACGCAGTATTTT	CASSLDLGGADTQYF
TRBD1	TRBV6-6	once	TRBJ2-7	TGTGCCAGCAGTTACGCTCAGGGGGCGCTTAGCCACGAGCAGTACTTC	CASSYAQGALSHEQYF
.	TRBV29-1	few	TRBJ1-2	TGCAGCGTTGATGGAGGCATAGACTATGGCTACACCTTC	CSVDGGIDYGYTF
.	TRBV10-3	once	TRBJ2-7	TGTGCCATTGGACAGACCGAGCAGTACTTC	CAIGQTEQYF
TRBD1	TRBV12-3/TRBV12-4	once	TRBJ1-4	TGTGCCAGCAGTGACCGGGACAGAATCTCTGAAAAACTGTTTTTT	CASSDRDRISEKLFF
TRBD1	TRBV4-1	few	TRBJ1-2	TGCGCCAGCAGCCGCGTGACAGGGGGGGCATATGGCTACACCTTC	CASSRVTGGAYGYTF
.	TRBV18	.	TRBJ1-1	TGTGCCAGCTCACCAAGGGATTTGAACACTGAAGCTTTCTTT	CASSPRDLNTEAFF
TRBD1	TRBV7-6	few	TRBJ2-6	TGTGCCAGCAGCTTAGTCCCGGACAGGGACTCTGGGGCCAACGTCCTGACTTTC	CASSLVPDRDSGANVLTF
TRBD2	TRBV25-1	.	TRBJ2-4	TGTGCCAGCAGTGCCGGACACCTCGGGGGGCAGTACTTC	CASSAGHLGGQYF
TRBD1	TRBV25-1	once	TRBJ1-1	TGTGCCAGCAGTGAAAGACAGGGGATGGGCACTGAAGCTTTCTTT	CASSERQGMGTEAFF
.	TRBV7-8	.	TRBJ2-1	TGTGCCAGCAGCCCAACTCCTGGAGGGGGTGAGCAGTTCTTC	CASSPTPGGGEQFF
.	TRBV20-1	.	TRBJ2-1	TGCAGTGCTTTAGGACAGGGAGGGATTGAGCAGTTCTTC	CSALGQGGIEQFF
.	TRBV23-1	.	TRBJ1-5	TGCGCCAGCAGTCTCCAGGATATTCAGCCCCAGCATTTT	CASSLQDIQPQHF
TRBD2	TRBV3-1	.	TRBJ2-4	TGTGCCAGCAGCCCTAGGACTAGCGGGAGGGCGAACATTCAGTACTTC	CASSPRTSGRANIQYF
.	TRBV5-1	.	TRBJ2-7	TGCGCCAGCAGCCTCGACTACCACAATGAGCAGTACTTC	CASSLDYHNEQYF
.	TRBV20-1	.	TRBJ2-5	TGCAGTGCTACAAATAGAGAGACCCAGTACTTC	CSATNRETQYF
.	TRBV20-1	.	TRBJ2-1	TGCAGTGCTAGAGATCTCCAGACCGGGACATCCTTTTACAATGAGCAGTTCTTC	CSARDLQTGTSFYNEQFF
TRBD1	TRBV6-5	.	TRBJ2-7	TGTGCCAGCAGTTCCAGGGACAGGGCTACCTACGAGCAGTACTTC	CASSSRDRATYEQYF
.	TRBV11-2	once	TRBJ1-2	TGTGCCAGCAGCTCACAAAACAGGGACCTCCTTGGCTACACCTTC	CASSSQNRDLLGYTF
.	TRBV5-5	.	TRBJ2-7	TGTGCCAGCAGCTTTGGCTCTTTTGGAGGCGAGCAGTACTTC	CASSFGSFGGEQYF
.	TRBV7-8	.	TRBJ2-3	TGTGCCAGCAGCCCTAGGGCGCGGCCCTACCCCACAGATACGCAGTATTTT	CASSPRARPYPTDTQYF
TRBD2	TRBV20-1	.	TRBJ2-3	TGCAGTGCTAGAGATGAGGGAGGGCCACAAGATACGCAGTATTTT	CSARDEGGPQDTQYF